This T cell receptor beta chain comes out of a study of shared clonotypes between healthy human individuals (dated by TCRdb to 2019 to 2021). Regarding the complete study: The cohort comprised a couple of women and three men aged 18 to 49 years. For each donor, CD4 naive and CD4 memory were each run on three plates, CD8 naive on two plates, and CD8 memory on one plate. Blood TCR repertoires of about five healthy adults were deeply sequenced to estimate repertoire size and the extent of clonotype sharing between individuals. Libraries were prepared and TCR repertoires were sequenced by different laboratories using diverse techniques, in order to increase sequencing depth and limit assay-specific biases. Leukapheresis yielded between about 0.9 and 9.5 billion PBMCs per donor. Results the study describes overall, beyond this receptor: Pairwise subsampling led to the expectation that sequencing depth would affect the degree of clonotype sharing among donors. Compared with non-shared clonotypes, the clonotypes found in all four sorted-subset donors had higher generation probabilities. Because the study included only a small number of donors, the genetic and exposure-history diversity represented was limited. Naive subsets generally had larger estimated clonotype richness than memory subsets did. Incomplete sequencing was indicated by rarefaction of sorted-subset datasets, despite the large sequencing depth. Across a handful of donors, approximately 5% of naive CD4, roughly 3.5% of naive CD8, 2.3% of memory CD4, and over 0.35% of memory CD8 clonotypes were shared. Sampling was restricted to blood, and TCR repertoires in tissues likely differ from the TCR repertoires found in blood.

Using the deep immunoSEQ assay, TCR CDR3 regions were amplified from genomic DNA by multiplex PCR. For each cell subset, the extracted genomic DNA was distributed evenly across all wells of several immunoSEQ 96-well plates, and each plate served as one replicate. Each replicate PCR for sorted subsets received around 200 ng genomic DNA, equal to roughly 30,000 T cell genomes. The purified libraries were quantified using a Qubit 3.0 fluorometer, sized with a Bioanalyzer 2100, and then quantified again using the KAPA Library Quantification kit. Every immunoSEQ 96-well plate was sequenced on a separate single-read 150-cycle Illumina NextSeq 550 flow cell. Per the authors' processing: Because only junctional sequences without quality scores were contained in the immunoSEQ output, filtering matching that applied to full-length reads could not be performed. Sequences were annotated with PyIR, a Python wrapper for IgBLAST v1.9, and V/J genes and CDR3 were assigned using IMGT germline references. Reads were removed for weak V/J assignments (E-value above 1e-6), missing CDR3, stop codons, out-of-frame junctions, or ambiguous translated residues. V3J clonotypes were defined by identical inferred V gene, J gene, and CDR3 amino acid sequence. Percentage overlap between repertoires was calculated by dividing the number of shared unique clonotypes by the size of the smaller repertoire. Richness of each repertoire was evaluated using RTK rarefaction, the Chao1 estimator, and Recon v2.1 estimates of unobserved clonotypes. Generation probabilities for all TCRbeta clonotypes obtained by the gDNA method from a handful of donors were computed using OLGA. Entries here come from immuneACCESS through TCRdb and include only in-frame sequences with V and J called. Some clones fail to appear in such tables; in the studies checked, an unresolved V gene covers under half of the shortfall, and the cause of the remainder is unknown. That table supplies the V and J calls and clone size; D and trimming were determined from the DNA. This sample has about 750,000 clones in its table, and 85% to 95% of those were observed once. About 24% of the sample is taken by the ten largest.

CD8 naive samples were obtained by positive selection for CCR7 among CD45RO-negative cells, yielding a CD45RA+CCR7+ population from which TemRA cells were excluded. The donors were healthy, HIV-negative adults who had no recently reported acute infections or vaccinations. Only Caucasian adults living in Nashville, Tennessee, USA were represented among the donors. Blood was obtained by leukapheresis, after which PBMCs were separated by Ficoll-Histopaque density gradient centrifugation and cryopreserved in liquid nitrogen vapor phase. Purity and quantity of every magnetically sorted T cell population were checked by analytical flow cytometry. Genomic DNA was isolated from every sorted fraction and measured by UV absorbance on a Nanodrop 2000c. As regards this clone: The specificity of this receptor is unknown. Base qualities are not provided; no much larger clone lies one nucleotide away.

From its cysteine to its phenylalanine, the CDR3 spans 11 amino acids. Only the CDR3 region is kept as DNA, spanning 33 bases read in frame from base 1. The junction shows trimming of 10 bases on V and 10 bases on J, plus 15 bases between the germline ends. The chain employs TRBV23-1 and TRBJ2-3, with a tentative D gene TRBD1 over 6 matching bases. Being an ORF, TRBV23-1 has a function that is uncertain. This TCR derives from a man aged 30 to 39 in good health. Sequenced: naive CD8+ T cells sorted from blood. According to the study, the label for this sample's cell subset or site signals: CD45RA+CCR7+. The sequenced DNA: TGCGCCACGTGGGGGCCCCCGGCGCAGTATTTT. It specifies CATWGPPAQYF.